The rows below give T cell receptor beta chains drawn from one sample of a study of blood T cell repertoires in COVID-19. Using immunoSEQ multiplex PCR, the repertoire was profiled, and TCRdb retains in-frame clones only, with some absent. Here the sample spans approximately 300,000 clones, roughly 84% being singletons. The specimen was peripheral blood. The receptors originated from a man aged 50 to 59 with active or convalescent COVID-19. Both conserved end residues are part of each CDR3. Some rows mark clone size as missing; the rest say once, few, many or name a class of expanded clone.

J gene: TRBJ1-5; clone size: few; V gene: TRBV19; CDR3 protein: CASSILTDSNQPQHF
J gene: TRBJ2-1; clone size: .; V gene: TRBV16; CDR3 protein: CASSQGHYNEQFF
J gene: TRBJ1-1; clone size: .; V gene: TRBV19; CDR3 protein: CASSVRQSLSAFF
J gene: TRBJ1-1; clone size: .; V gene: TRBV11-3; CDR3 protein: CASSPLEGPEAFF
J gene: TRBJ2-7; clone size: few; V gene: TRBV29-1; CDR3 protein: CSVAISSGRNEQYF
J gene: TRBJ1-1; clone size: .; V gene: TRBV3-1/TRBV3-2; CDR3 protein: CASSQEGGRTEAFF
J gene: TRBJ2-1; clone size: once; V gene: TRBV7-3; CDR3 protein: CASSLVGGRAGDEQFF
J gene: TRBJ2-1; clone size: .; V gene: TRBV30; CDR3 protein: CAWRLAGVSEQFF
J gene: TRBJ2-1; clone size: .; V gene: TRBV24-1; CDR3 protein: CATSDPGQGYNEQFF
J gene: TRBJ1-1; clone size: .; V gene: TRBV7-3; CDR3 protein: CASSSGPNTEAFF
J gene: TRBJ1-5; clone size: few; V gene: TRBV7-8; CDR3 protein: CASSPRTGLSNQPQHF
J gene: TRBJ1-2; clone size: .; V gene: TRBV6-5; CDR3 protein: CASSYSTGDGYTF
J gene: TRBJ1-5; clone size: .; V gene: TRBV6-5; CDR3 protein: CASSPHGTGTQPQHF
J gene: TRBJ2-1; clone size: .; V gene: TRBV19; CDR3 protein: CASSRDFYNEQFF
J gene: TRBJ1-4; clone size: .; V gene: TRBV28; CDR3 protein: CASSLPGGVEKLFF
J gene: TRBJ2-2; clone size: few; V gene: TRBV18; CDR3 protein: CASSPRTGELFF
J gene: TRBJ1-6; clone size: few; V gene: TRBV6-2/TRBV6-3; CDR3 protein: CASTPGQGNNSPLHF
J gene: TRBJ1-2; clone size: .; V gene: TRBV15; CDR3 protein: CATSRDRGQGRGYTF
J gene: TRBJ2-5; clone size: .; V gene: TRBV3-1/TRBV3-2; CDR3 protein: CASSQDLGQGIWQTQYF
J gene: TRBJ2-7; clone size: few; V gene: TRBV29-1; CDR3 protein: CSDSQDSEQYF
J gene: TRBJ2-1; clone size: once; V gene: TRBV15; CDR3 protein: CATSGRGVGFGYNEQFF
J gene: TRBJ2-2; clone size: .; V gene: TRBV7-3; CDR3 protein: CASSSSWASGHGELFF
J gene: TRBJ2-1; clone size: .; V gene: TRBV28; CDR3 protein: CASIKGLAVLNEQFF
J gene: TRBJ2-2; clone size: .; V gene: TRBV9; CDR3 protein: CASSVGQARTGELFF
J gene: TRBJ1-1; clone size: .; V gene: TRBV2; CDR3 protein: CASSGYNRAEHAFF
J gene: TRBJ2-6; clone size: .; V gene: TRBV7-6; CDR3 protein: CASSGSGANVLTF
J gene: TRBJ1-4; clone size: .; V gene: TRBV7-2; CDR3 protein: CASSEDRTATNEKLFF
J gene: TRBJ1-5; clone size: .; V gene: TRBV4-3; CDR3 protein: CASSQVAGGSNQPQHF
J gene: TRBJ1-1; clone size: .; V gene: TRBV11-3; CDR3 protein: CASQGGAQDAEAFF
J gene: TRBJ2-1; clone size: .; V gene: TRBV7-9; CDR3 protein: CASSLSLFENEQFF
J gene: TRBJ1-5; clone size: .; V gene: TRBV19; CDR3 protein: CASSIWGGSNQPQHF
J gene: TRBJ1-6; clone size: .; V gene: TRBV12-3/TRBV12-4; CDR3 protein: CASSSQYNSPLHF
J gene: TRBJ2-3; clone size: .; V gene: TRBV6-5; CDR3 protein: CASSYSSSADTQYF
J gene: TRBJ2-5; clone size: .; V gene: TRBV27; CDR3 protein: CASMGLGGQETQYF
J gene: TRBJ2-5; clone size: .; V gene: TRBV29-1; CDR3 protein: CSVTTGPLETQYF
J gene: TRBJ1-6; clone size: .; V gene: TRBV2; CDR3 protein: CASSEAGDRGDSPLHF
J gene: TRBJ2-5; clone size: once; V gene: TRBV24-1; CDR3 protein: CATSEASGTGGSTETQYF
J gene: TRBJ1-3; clone size: .; V gene: TRBV9; CDR3 protein: CASSVASAGTGNTIYF
J gene: TRBJ1-4; clone size: .; V gene: TRBV6-6; CDR3 protein: CASSLPQIGEKLFF
J gene: TRBJ1-2; clone size: .; V gene: TRBV5-1; CDR3 protein: CASSLEPDYGYTF
J gene: TRBJ2-3; clone size: .; V gene: TRBV5-4; CDR3 protein: CASSLVGGGITDTQYF
J gene: TRBJ1-6; clone size: .; V gene: TRBV6-4; CDR3 protein: CASSEIPGNNSPLHF
J gene: TRBJ2-7; clone size: .; V gene: TRBV2; CDR3 protein: CASSGTADYEQYF
J gene: TRBJ2-1; clone size: once; V gene: TRBV7-9; CDR3 protein: CASTNSSYNEQFF
J gene: TRBJ2-2; clone size: .; V gene: TRBV4-1; CDR3 protein: CASSQDDRRNTGELFF
J gene: TRBJ2-1; clone size: .; V gene: TRBV4-1; CDR3 protein: CASSQEGRGGRYNEQFF
J gene: TRBJ2-2; clone size: .; V gene: TRBV7-2; CDR3 protein: CASSLGTGLNTGELFF
J gene: TRBJ2-7; clone size: few; V gene: TRBV18; CDR3 protein: CASSPGHGYEQYF
J gene: TRBJ1-5; clone size: .; V gene: TRBV2; CDR3 protein: CASSLDREDNQPQHF
J gene: TRBJ1-4; clone size: .; V gene: TRBV9; CDR3 protein: CASSQTGDGEKLFF
J gene: TRBJ1-2; clone size: .; V gene: TRBV7-2; CDR3 protein: CASSQGQLPYGYTF
J gene: TRBJ2-5; clone size: .; V gene: TRBV24-1; CDR3 protein: CATRETGEAKETQYF
J gene: TRBJ1-6; clone size: .; V gene: TRBV7-9; CDR3 protein: CASSLGQGLNSPLHF
J gene: TRBJ2-1; clone size: .; V gene: TRBV19; CDR3 protein: CASKPRLENNEQFF
J gene: TRBJ2-5; clone size: .; V gene: TRBV4-3; CDR3 protein: CASSQGGQRGETQYF
J gene: TRBJ2-1; clone size: once; V gene: TRBV5-1; CDR3 protein: CASSFSSGYGSPRNEQFF
J gene: TRBJ2-3; clone size: once; V gene: TRBV2; CDR3 protein: CASGPEGLGADTQYF
J gene: TRBJ1-4; clone size: .; V gene: TRBV2; CDR3 protein: CATSGGLGEKLFF
J gene: TRBJ1-5; clone size: .; V gene: TRBV4-1; CDR3 protein: CASSPPGGAQPQHF